These 23 T cell receptor beta chains were all obtained from the same sample, sequenced in a study of cytomegalovirus exposure and HLA in healthy donors. 13 Jbeta primers and 60 Vbeta primers were used for the PCR. Using immunoSEQ multiplex PCR, the repertoire was profiled, and TCRdb retains in-frame clones only, with some absent. The sample has about 130,000 clones, about three quarters seen once. Sequenced material: PBMCs. The receptors here all came from a human donor in good health.

This clone was observed once. The rearrangement uses TRBV2 and TRBJ2-5, with D perhaps TRBD1 (6 bases). The germline V and J ends were trimmed by 7 bases and 1 base, with 13 bases remaining between them. This CDR3 has 14 amino acids. From germline, CDR1 is SNHLY and CDR2 FYNNEI. The CDR3 protein is CASTRQAPQETQYF. CDR3 DNA: TGTGCCAGCACACGACAGGCCCCCCAAGAGACCCAGTACTTC.

V is TRBV27 and J is TRBJ1-2, with D unresolved. Germline V gives CDR1 MNHEY, CDR2 SMNVEV (reference sequence). V lost 5 bases and J 3 bases, leaving 10 bases between the germline ends. The CDR3 is 13 residues long. The CDR3 loop is CASSPRTHYGYTF. The CDR3 bases are TGTGCCAGCAGTCCTAGAACACACTATGGCTACACCTTC.

The rearrangement uses TRBV9 and TRBJ2-2, with TRBD1 identical over 7 bases. CDR3 length: 16 residues. From germline, CDR1 is SGDLS and CDR2 YYNGEE. V shed 3 bases and J 1 base; nucleotides not matched to a gene: 6. In DNA, the CDR3 is TGTGCCAGCAGCGATTCCGGGACAGTGAACACCGGGGAGCTGTTTTTT. It yields the protein CASSDSGTVNTGELFF.

This chain uses TRBV6-5 with TRBJ1-1; 10 bases agree with TRBD1. With 2 bases clipped from V and 8 bases from J, the junction kept 2 bases outside the gene matches. CDR1 and CDR2 (germline): MNHEY, SVGAGI. The CDR3 is 13 amino acids. The CDR3 DNA reads as TGTGCCAGCAGTTACGGACAGGGGGTCGAAGCTTTCTTT. Translation gives CASSYGQGVEAFF.

This chain uses TRBV5-1 with TRBJ1-1; 8 bases are a match to TRBD1. With V trimmed by 5 bases and J by 3 bases, 6 bases remained unmatched. Germline V CDR1 and CDR2: SGHRS, YFSETQ. The CDR3 is made up of 14 amino acids. The CDR3 region has the DNA TGCGCCAGCAGTCCTGACAGGGGAGACACTGAAGCTTTCTTT. It specifies CASSPDRGDTEAFF.

The rearrangement uses TRBV6-6 and TRBJ1-2; perhaps TRBD1 as D (5 bases). CDR3 length: 12 amino acids. Trimming stripped 7 bases from V and 8 bases from J, with 14 bases between. CDR1 is MNHNY, CDR2 SVGAGI, per germline (reference sequence). For the CDR3, the DNA is TGTGCCAGCACCCGGGGGGGTGGGGGCTACACCTTC. Its protein is CASTRGGGGYTF.

This sequence joins TRBV6-5 and TRBJ1-2, with TRBD1 identical over 7 bases. Germline V gene lookup returns CDR1 MNHEY and CDR2 SVGAGI. Unmatched junction bases numbered 9, after V lost 5 bases and J lost 6 bases. This CDR3 contains 14 residues. The CDR3 DNA is TGTGCCAGCAGTAACTGGGACAGCAGCCATGGCTACACCTTC. Its translation is CASSNWDSSHGYTF.

This clone was seen once. This sequence joins TRBV2 and TRBJ1-5, with a possible D match to TRBD1 (6 bases). The germline V gene has CDR1 SNHLY and CDR2 FYNNEI. V was cut by 3 bases and J by 4 bases, with 13 bases left in between. The CDR3 loop spans 15 amino acids. The CDR3 DNA reads as TGTGCCAGCAGTGACAGAGGGCAGGGGAATCAGCCCCAGCATTTT. Amino acid sequence: CASSDRGQGNQPQHF.

This clone showed up just a few times. The rearrangement uses TRBV18 and TRBJ1-5, with D possibly being TRBD1 (5 bases). The CDR3 has 13 residues. Germline assignment: CDR1 KGHSH and CDR2 LQKENI. With 3 bases removed from V and 7 bases from J, the gap between germline ends came to 10 bases. Here the CDR3 DNA reads TGTGCCAGCTCACCCCAGGGATCCCAGCCCCAGCATTTT. Translation: CASSPQGSQPQHF.

The chain has TRBV28 and TRBJ2-1, with D possibly matching TRBD2 (6 bases). This CDR3 is 17 amino acids long. In germline, CDR1 is MDHEN, CDR2 SYDVKM. V was clipped by 3 bases and J by 0 bases, with 15 bases between them. CDR3 DNA: TGTGCCAGCAGTTTTTCGCGGGGATCGAGCTCCTACAATGAGCAGTTCTTC. This gives the protein CASSFSRGSSSYNEQFF.

This clone was detected once. An end of the junction differs from the germline gene, which may be a read error. The chain carries TRBV7-7 and TRBJ2-5; D not resolved. Germline V CDR1 and CDR2: SSHAT, FNYEAQ (reference sequence). The CDR3 is 12 amino acids. CDR3 in amino acids: CASSQDQETQYF. In DNA form, the CDR3 reads TGTGCTAGCAGCCAGGACCAAGAGACCCAGTACTTC.

The CDR3 nucleotides are TGTGCCAGCAGCCACCGTCGGGGGGATGATGAAAAACTGTTTTTT. Translating gives CASSHRRGDDEKLFF. The rearrangement joins TRBV7-9 to TRBJ1-4, with D possibly being TRBD1 (5 bases). The V and J ends lost 5 bases and 6 bases respectively, with 16 bases between them. The CDR3 is 15 amino acids. Germline V lookup: CDR1 SEHNR, CDR2 FQNEAQ (reference sequence). Filled out from reference TRBV7-9 and TRBJ1-4, the complete variable domain reads DTGVSQNPRHKITKRGQNVTFRCDPISEHNRLYWYRQTLGQGPEFLTYFQNEAQLEKSRLLSDRFSAERPKGSFSTLEIQRTEQGDSAMYLCASSHRRGDDEKLFFGSGTQLSVL.

CDR3 in DNA: TGTGCCAGCAGAGCCGGGACAGGGTCACGGTACGAGCAGTACTTC. Encoded protein: CASRAGTGSRYEQYF. The rearrangement links TRBV6-6 to TRBJ2-7; TRBD1 matches 9 bases. CDR3 length: 15 residues. Germline V CDR1 and CDR2: MNHNY, SVGAGI (reference sequence). V gave up 6 bases and J gave up 4 bases; unmatched junction bases: 10.

This clone was observed a single time. The chain couples TRBV7-8 to TRBJ1-2; 9 positions agree with TRBD1. Trimming took 5 bases from V and 5 from J; bases not matched to a gene: 9. Germline CDR1 SGHVS, CDR2 FQNEAQ. The length of the CDR3 is 15 residues. CDR3 DNA: TGTGCCAGCAGCGAGACAGGGGGTTATGAGTATGGCTACACCTTC. Its translation: CASSETGGYEYGYTF.

This chain uses TRBV5-8 with TRBJ1-5, with TRBD1 matching over 11 bases. Germline values: CDR1 SGHTS, CDR2 YDEGEE. V lost 0 bases to trimming and J lost 6 bases; unmatched junction nucleotides: 5. This CDR3 region has 16 residues. The CDR3 sequence: CASSLGDRGWFQPQHF. The CDR3 bases are TGTGCCAGCAGCTTGGGGGACAGGGGGTGGTTTCAGCCCCAGCATTTT.

V gene TRBV7-9 combines with J gene TRBJ1-1, with D possibly being TRBD1 (6 bases). This CDR3 is 15 amino acids long. Germline V gene sequence: CDR1 SEHNR, CDR2 FQNEAQ (reference sequence). Trimming shortened V by 3 bases and J by 8 bases, and 19 bases separated the two germline ends. The CDR3 coding sequence is TGTGCCAGCAGCTTCGGAGACCCTAGGGGGTTAGAAGCTTTCTTT. It yields the protein CASSFGDPRGLEAFF.

This clone was counted only a few times. The V gene is TRBV6-5, the J gene TRBJ1-1; D ambiguous. This CDR3 comprises 14 residues. Per germline, CDR1 MNHEY and CDR2 SVGAGI. The V end lost 0 bases, the J end lost 0 bases, and 5 bases lay between the germline ends. The DNA for the CDR3 is TGTGCCAGCAGTTACTCCCAGTTGAACACTGAAGCTTTCTTT. It encodes CASSYSQLNTEAFF.

The gene calls are TRBV7-9 and TRBJ2-5; maybe TRBD1 (6 bases). Trimming took off 3 bases at V and 4 bases at J, with 12 bases between the two ends. Germline V gives CDR1 SEHNR, CDR2 FQNEAQ (reference sequence). This CDR3 region has 14 residues. CDR3 residues: CASSFTGSGETQYF. CDR3 in DNA: TGTGCCAGCAGCTTCACAGGGAGCGGAGAGACCCAGTACTTC.

CDR3 bases: TGTGCCAGTAGCGGGACAGGGTGGGGCACTGAAGCTTTCTTT. Its translation: CASSGTGWGTEAFF. The chain is built from TRBV19 and TRBJ1-1, with 9 bases lining up with TRBD1. Germline values: CDR1 LNHDA, CDR2 SQIVND (reference sequence). The V and J ends lost 6 bases and 4 bases, in that order; junction bases with no gene match: 6. This CDR3 spans 14 amino acids.

The gene calls are TRBV10-3 and TRBJ2-7; the D gene is possibly TRBD1 (5 bases). Trimming took off 8 bases at V and 1 base at J, with 12 bases between the two ends. Per germline, CDR1 ENHRY and CDR2 SYGVKD. This CDR3 comprises 13 residues. CDR3 bases: TGTGCCATCGCCCTACAGGTTTCCTACGAGCAGTACTTC. Translated, it gives CAIALQVSYEQYF.

The gene calls are TRBV10-3 and TRBJ1-6; tentatively, D is TRBD1 (5 bases). Trimming stripped 6 bases from V and 10 bases from J, with 13 bases between. Germline assignment: CDR1 ENHRY and CDR2 SYGVKD. CDR3 size: 13 residues. CDR3 nucleotide sequence: TGTGCCATCAGGGGGGGGATCGGGTCACCCCTCCACTTT. Its translation: CAIRGGIGSPLHF.

CDR3 amino acids: CASSLSAGPPVDQPQHF. The CDR3 DNA is TGTGCCAGCAGTTTATCCGCGGGACCCCCGGTAGATCAGCCCCAGCATTTT. This rearrangement joins TRBV27 to TRBJ1-5; D may be TRBD1 (5 bases). CDR1 and CDR2 from the germline V gene are MNHEY and SMNVEV (reference sequence). The V end lost 0 bases, the J end lost 5 bases, and 17 bases lay between the germline ends. This CDR3 has 17 residues.

This clone showed up just a few times. V gene TRBV9 combines with J gene TRBJ1-2, with 8 positions matching TRBD1. Germline CDR1 and CDR2: SGDLS and YYNGEE. V dropped 4 bases and J dropped 5; count of bases not matched to a gene: 1. The CDR3 has 12 amino acids. The DNA of the CDR3 is TGTGCCAGCAGCACAGGGGGGTATGGCTACACCTTC. Amino acid sequence: CASSTGGYGYTF.